Below are 21 T cell receptor beta chains sequenced from a single sample in a study of cytomegalovirus exposure and HLA in healthy donors listed by TCRdb under 2017. Library preparation employed the immunoSEQ multiplex PCR assay. For the multiplex PCR, a mixture combining 60 forward primers for TCR Vbeta segments and 13 reverse primers for TCR Jbeta segments was used. This is the immuneACCESS table as TCRdb keeps it, with only in-frame sequences that have V and J called. A part of the clones is gone; compared with another copy, unresolved V genes explain less than half, and the rest is unexplained. This sample comprises about 91,000 clones, 60% to 75% of them detected only once. Jointly, the top ten make up 1.2% of the sample. The sample was PBMCs. These receptors were collected from a female donor in good health and CMV-seronegative.

The chain recombines TRBV5-6 with TRBJ1-2; D gene uncertain. Germline lookup yields CDR1 SGHDT and CDR2 YYEEEE. V lost 6 bases and J lost 6, with 15 bases in between. The length of the CDR3 is 13 residues. CDR3 region: CASTYTRRNGYTF. The CDR3 DNA reads as TGTGCCAGCACCTATACTCGTAGAAATGGCTACACCTTC. Supplemented by reference TRBV5-6 and TRBJ1-2, the full variable domain reads DAGVTQSPTHLIKTRGQQVTLRCSPKSGHDTVSWYQQALGQGPQFIFQYYEEEERQRGNFPDRFSGHQFPNYSSELNVNALLLGDSALYLCASTYTRRNGYTFGSGTRLTVV.

A few counts support this clone. The rearrangement uses TRBV28 and TRBJ2-7; 8 bases agree with TRBD2. CDR3 length equals 12 residues. Germline loops: CDR1 MDHEN, CDR2 SYDVKM. The J segment lost 4 bases and the V segment lost 6 bases, leaving 2 bases of the junction unmatched. In nucleotides, the CDR3 is TGTGCCAGCAGGGGACTAGTTTACGAGCAGTACTTC. Protein product: CASRGLVYEQYF.

This clone was seen just once. The chain carries TRBV7-9 and TRBJ2-1, with 10 bases that match TRBD2. CDR1 and CDR2 (germline): SEHNR, FQNEAQ (reference sequence). Trimming removed 2 bases from V and 0 bases from J; junction bases left unmatched: 10. The CDR3 runs 19 residues. The CDR3 region has the DNA TGTGCCAGCAGCTTAAAAGGTGGGGGACTAGCGAGCTCCTACAATGAGCAGTTCTTC. Protein sequence: CASSLKGGGLASSYNEQFF.

This chain uses TRBV10-3 with TRBJ1-2, with 7 positions matching TRBD1. The CDR3 length is 14 residues. Germline loops: CDR1 ENHRY, CDR2 SYGVKD. Unmatched junction bases numbered 9, after V lost 11 bases and J lost 0 bases. CDR3 in amino acids: CASSGTESNYGYTF. The DNA of the CDR3 is TGTGCCTCATCCGGGACAGAGTCTAACTATGGCTACACCTTC.

The chain couples TRBV30 to TRBJ1-5; the match to TRBD1 covers 7 bases. The ends lost 2 bases at V and 4 bases at J; junction bases unmatched: 5. CDR1 is GTSNPN, CDR2 SVGIG, per germline (reference sequence). The CDR3 length is 14 residues. The CDR3 protein is CAWSLGQENQPQHF. The CDR3 bases are TGTGCCTGGAGTTTAGGACAGGAGAATCAGCCCCAGCATTTT.

The chain employs TRBV7-2 and TRBJ1-2; D call uncertain. The CDR3 consists of 13 residues. Germline V lookup: CDR1 SGHTA, CDR2 FQGNSA. V lost 5 bases and J 4 bases, leaving 11 bases between the germline ends. The CDR3 nucleotides are TGTGCCAGCAGCCACCTTCCTAGCTATGGCTACACCTTC. This gives the protein CASSHLPSYGYTF.

The rearrangement links TRBV5-6 to TRBJ2-3, with a tentative D call TRBD2 (5 bases). Germline CDR1 is SGHDT and CDR2 is YYEEEE. The CDR3 is 12 amino acids. Trimming cost V 4 bases and J 4 bases, with 7 bases left between them. CDR3 bases: TGTGCCAGCAGCCTGGGAGCAGATACGCAGTATTTT. It specifies CASSLGADTQYF.

The chain recombines TRBV30 with TRBJ1-1, with D possibly TRBD1 on 5 matching bases. The germline V gene has CDR1 GTSNPN and CDR2 SVGIG (reference sequence). This CDR3 is built from 14 residues. V dropped 3 bases and J dropped 11 bases, with 22 bases sitting between them. The CDR3 spells CAWSPGGGLRFAFF. The CDR3 coding sequence is TGTGCCTGGAGCCCGGGTGGGGGGTTACGTTTCGCTTTCTTT.

The rearrangement uses TRBV25-1 and TRBJ1-5; no definite D call. The CDR3 spans 14 residues. Per germline, CDR1 MGHDK and CDR2 SYGVNS. V lost 1 base and J lost 6, with 10 bases in between. Written as DNA, the CDR3 is TGTGCCAGCAGTGAATGGGGAGAATTTCAGCCCCAGCATTTT. This codes for CASSEWGEFQPQHF.

The chain recombines TRBV6-1 with TRBJ2-1; D possibly corresponds to TRBD1 (6 bases). This CDR3 comprises 13 residues. CDR1 and CDR2 from the germline V gene are MNHNS and SASEGT. Trimming removed 6 bases at V and 6 bases at J, with 12 bases between. The CDR3 region is CASRRTETNEQFF. In DNA form, the CDR3 reads TGTGCCAGCAGGAGGACAGAGACCAATGAGCAGTTCTTC.

V is TRBV10-1 and J is TRBJ1-1, with TRBD1 matching 7 bases. The CDR3 length is 14 residues. V trimming: 2 bases; J trimming: 1 base; junction bases outside the gene matches: 1. Germline V gives CDR1 WNHNN, CDR2 SYGVQD (reference sequence). The CDR3 protein is CASSEGTANTEAFF. CDR3 bases: TGCGCCAGCAGTGAGGGGACAGCGAACACTGAAGCTTTCTTT.

This chain links TRBV7-9 with TRBJ2-7; D not resolved. The CDR3 has 13 amino acids. Trimming pared 6 bases from V and 2 bases from J, leaving 11 bases between. Looked up from germline, CDR1 is SEHNR and CDR2 is FQNEAQ (reference sequence). The CDR3, as DNA: TGTGCCAGCAGGCCTGACACCACCTACGAGCAGTACTTC. This gives the protein CASRPDTTYEQYF.

The V and J genes are TRBV2 and TRBJ2-7; D possibly corresponds to TRBD1 (7 bases). This CDR3 spans 14 amino acids. Trimming cost V 3 bases and J 6 bases, with 15 bases left between them. Germline V gives CDR1 SNHLY, CDR2 FYNNEI. The CDR3 DNA sequence: TGTGCCAGCAGTGATCCAGGGGGGAATGGCGAGCAGTACTTC. It specifies CASSDPGGNGEQYF.

V and J are TRBV28 and TRBJ2-6; D remains unclear. Trimming cost V 5 bases and J 5 bases, with 13 bases left between them. This CDR3 region has 15 residues. The germline V gene encodes CDR1 MDHEN and CDR2 SYDVKM. DNA for the CDR3: TGTGCCAGCAGTCCCCGTGCTAGGAGGGCCAACGTCCTGACTTTC. This codes for CASSPRARRANVLTF.

The chain links TRBV5-6 to TRBJ2-7; D gene uncertain. The CDR3 loop spans 13 amino acids. CDR1 SGHDT and CDR2 YYEEEE come from the germline V gene. Between the trimmed V and J ends, which lost 1 base and 2 bases, there was a span of 7 bases. The CDR3 loop reads CASSLPQTYEQYF. The CDR3 DNA sequence: TGTGCCAGCAGCTTGCCCCAGACCTACGAGCAGTACTTC.

The rearrangement links TRBV7-2 to TRBJ2-7, with 8 bases that match TRBD2. V lost 5 bases and J lost 12; bases outside the gene matches: 9. Germline lookup yields CDR1 SGHTA and CDR2 FQGNSA. This CDR3 has 12 amino acids. The CDR3 DNA reads TGTGCCAGCAGCACAAAACCGGGACTAGGGTACTTC. It yields the protein CASSTKPGLGYF.

Concerning this clone itself: At one end the junction does not follow the germline gene, possibly because of a read error. The rearrangement links TRBV28 to TRBJ1-1; D unresolved. The length of the CDR3 is 13 residues. The germline gives CDR1 MDHEN, CDR2 SYDVKM. CDR3 residues: CTSSLVISTEAFF. CDR3 DNA sequence: TGTACCAGCAGTTTAGTGATCAGTACTGAAGCTTTCTTT.

The rearrangement joins TRBV19 to TRBJ2-5, with 8 bases lining up with TRBD2. The length of the CDR3 is 14 residues. V lost 6 bases and J lost 1; bases outside the gene matches: 4. CDR1 and CDR2 from the germline V gene are LNHDA and SQIVND (reference sequence). CDR3 region: CASSSTSGQETQYF. As DNA, the CDR3 is TGTGCCAGTAGCTCCACTAGCGGCCAAGAGACCCAGTACTTC.

V and J are TRBV7-9 and TRBJ1-5; D is possibly TRBD1 (5 bases). The CDR3 is 12 amino acids. In germline, CDR1 is SEHNR, CDR2 FQNEAQ (reference sequence). V lost 6 bases and J lost 2, with 5 bases in between. The DNA of the CDR3 is TGTGCCAGCAGACAGGGCAATCAGCCCCAGCATTTT. Encoded protein: CASRQGNQPQHF.

This chain connects TRBV2 to TRBJ2-7; a possible D gene is TRBD2 (6 bases). The CDR3 loop spans 15 amino acids. Trimming left V 2 bases short and J 2 bases short, with 13 bases between. Looked up from germline, CDR1 is SNHLY and CDR2 is FYNNEI. CDR3 coding DNA: TGTGCCAGCAGTGAATTCCGGGGGATCACCTACGAGCAGTACTTC. This codes for CASSEFRGITYEQYF.

Points on this clone: The same CDR3 is also encoded by other DNA sequences in this sample. This rearrangement joins TRBV15 to TRBJ1-4; no definite D call. The CDR3 covers 13 residues. CDR1 and CDR2 (germline): LNHNV, YYDKDF (reference sequence). Trimming shortened V by 1 base and J by 7 bases, and 7 bases separated the two germline ends. The CDR3 sequence is CATSRVEGEKLFF. The CDR3 DNA sequence: TGTGCCACCAGCAGAGTAGAGGGTGAAAAACTGTTTTTT.